Listed below are T cell receptor beta chains from one sample, sequenced in a study of blood T cell repertoires in COVID-19. Method: immunoSEQ multiplex PCR; TCRdb's copy keeps in-frame clones and lacks some. Here the sample spans roughly 230,000 clones, over 75% being singletons. The source material was peripheral blood. The source of these receptors is a woman older than 75 with acute or convalescent COVID-19. CDR3s include the opening cysteine and the closing phenylalanine or tryptophan. The D gene is left open where the match is weak. Part of the rows lack a size; the others show once, few, many or a class for expanded clones.

v_call	clone_size	d_call	j_call	cdr3_nt	cdr3_aa
TRBV19	-	-	TRBJ1-1	TGTGCCAGTAGTGGATACAGGGAGACGGTGAACACTGAAGCTTTCTTT	CASSGYRETVNTEAFF
TRBV19	-	TRBD1	TRBJ1-5	TGTGCCAGTAGACGGACAGGCAACAATCAGCCCCAGCATTTT	CASRRTGNNQPQHF
TRBV10-2	-	-	TRBJ2-7	TGCGCCAGCAGCCGGGACATAGACTACGAGCAGTACTTC	CASSRDIDYEQYF
TRBV15	-	-	TRBJ1-5	TGTGCCACCAGCAGAGAATCGGGATTTCAGCCCCAGCATTTT	CATSRESGFQPQHF
TRBV19	-	-	TRBJ1-1	TGTGCCAGTGGGTCGGACATACTCACTGAAGCTTTCTTT	CASGSDILTEAFF
TRBV21-1	few	-	TRBJ1-2	TGTGCCAGCAGCAACCGGAACGACTCTCTCCCTAACTATGGCTACACCTTC	CASSNRNDSLPNYGYTF
TRBV2	-	-	TRBJ1-1	TGTGCCAGCAGTCCAGGGCTTGAGAACACTGAAGCTTTCTTT	CASSPGLENTEAFF
TRBV19	-	TRBD1	TRBJ1-2	TGTGCCAGTAGTACCCCTCGGACAGGGGGCTTTGGCTACACCTTC	CASSTPRTGGFGYTF
TRBV3-1/TRBV3-2	-	-	TRBJ1-1	TGTGCCAGCAGCCAATTTCGGGGGGGTATGAACACTGAAGCTTTCTTT	CASSQFRGGMNTEAFF
TRBV5-1	-	-	TRBJ2-7	TGCGCCAGCAGCTTGGTACTGTCCTACGAGCAGTACTTC	CASSLVLSYEQYF
TRBV5-4	once	-	TRBJ1-2	TGTGCCAGCAGCTTGGTCGCAGGGTGGAGCTATGGCTACACCTTC	CASSLVAGWSYGYTF
TRBV28	-	TRBD1	TRBJ1-5	TGTGCCAGCAGTTCGCCCGGGACAGGGGGAAAACAGCCCCAGCATTTT	CASSSPGTGGKQPQHF
TRBV27	-	-	TRBJ2-5	TGTGCCAGCAGTTTTGGTTGGGCCCAGGGGACCCAGTACTTC	CASSFGWAQGTQYF
TRBV2	-	TRBD1	TRBJ2-5	TGTGCCAGCAGGCCACTTACAGGGGTAGAGACCCAGTACTTC	CASRPLTGVETQYF
TRBV15	-	TRBD2	TRBJ2-2	TGTGCCACCAGCGGGGACTACGCGAACACCGGGGAGCTGTTTTTT	CATSGDYANTGELFF
TRBV6-5	-	TRBD1	TRBJ1-2	TGTGCCAGCGGATACAGGGGAAACTATGGCTACACCTTC	CASGYRGNYGYTF
TRBV11-3	-	TRBD2	TRBJ2-1	TGTGCCAGCAGCCTTAGCGGGGGGGTTAACAATGAGCAGTTCTTC	CASSLSGGVNNEQFF
TRBV27	-	TRBD1	TRBJ1-2	TGTGCCAGCAGTTCCCGCACCACCGGGACAGGGAATAAGGTGGGCTATGGCTACACCTTC	CASSSRTTGTGNKVGYGYTF
TRBV3-1/TRBV3-2	-	-	TRBJ1-1	TGTGCCAGCAGCCAAGCGGGGATCACTGAAGCTTTCTTT	CASSQAGITEAFF
TRBV3-1/TRBV3-2	-	-	TRBJ2-3	TGTGCCAGCAGCCATAGCACTTATGGCACAGATACGCAGTATTTT	CASSHSTYGTDTQYF
TRBV14	-	-	TRBJ2-2	TGTGCCAGCAGCCAAGTCAGGGTCACCGGGGAGCTGTTTTTT	CASSQVRVTGELFF
TRBV3-1/TRBV3-2	-	TRBD2	TRBJ2-7	TGTGCCAGCAGCCTTAGCGGGGGGGCTTACGAGCAGTACTTC	CASSLSGGAYEQYF
TRBV7-8	-	-	TRBJ2-3	TGTGCCAGCAGCTTAGCCGGGGCTAGCGAAATTTGGGATACGCAGTATTTT	CASSLAGASEIWDTQYF
TRBV14	-	TRBD1	TRBJ1-6	TGTGCCAGCAGCCAAGGGACAGGGATGAGCTCCTATAATTCACCCCTCCACTTT	CASSQGTGMSSYNSPLHF
TRBV5-6	-	-	TRBJ2-3	TGTGCCAGCAGTCCCGGGACTGCATTCACAGATACGCAGTATTTT	CASSPGTAFTDTQYF
TRBV7-9	-	-	TRBJ1-5	TGTGCCAGCAGCGACACACCCGATTTGCAGCCCCAGCATTTT	CASSDTPDLQPQHF
TRBV10-2	-	TRBD2	TRBJ2-1	TGCGCCAGCAGTATGGCGGGAGGATCGCATGAGCAGTTCTTC	CASSMAGGSHEQFF
TRBV12-3/TRBV12-4	-	-	TRBJ2-5	TGTGCCAGCAGCTCCTTAGCGCAGGAGACCCAGTACTTC	CASSSLAQETQYF
TRBV5-1	-	-	TRBJ1-2	TGCGCCAGCAGCTTCGAGGGGGCTAACTATGGCTACACCTTC	CASSFEGANYGYTF
TRBV20-1	-	-	TRBJ2-3	TGCAGTGCTAGAGAGAGAGATACGCAGTATTTT	CSARERDTQYF
TRBV11-2	-	TRBD2	TRBJ2-7	TGTGCCAGCAGCTTAGATATCAGCGGGGCCTACGAGCAGTACTTC	CASSLDISGAYEQYF
TRBV19	-	-	TRBJ1-5	TGTGCCAGTAGTCTTCGGACCTCCCAGGGGCTAAATCAGCCCCAGCATTTT	CASSLRTSQGLNQPQHF
TRBV15	-	TRBD1	TRBJ1-2	TGTGCCACCAGCTCTCGACAGGGGAAGGTTCATGGCTACACCTTC	CATSSRQGKVHGYTF
TRBV3-1/TRBV3-2	-	-	TRBJ2-3	TGTGCCAGCAGCCAAGATGCGGGCAGAGTAAGCACAGATACGCAGTATTTT	CASSQDAGRVSTDTQYF
TRBV30	-	-	TRBJ1-2	TGTGCCTGGAGTGTACGGAACTATGGCTACACCTTC	CAWSVRNYGYTF
TRBV13	-	-	TRBJ2-2	TGTGCCAGCAGCTTAGGTGGAGGGCTCCGCACCGGGGAGCTGTTTTTT	CASSLGGGLRTGELFF
TRBV19	-	-	TRBJ2-7	TGTGCCAGTAGTACCGCCCAGGGCCCAGAGGCTGGAAACGAGCAGTACTTC	CASSTAQGPEAGNEQYF
TRBV25-1	-	TRBD1	TRBJ1-1	TGTGCCAGCAGTGCGACAGAGGGGGCAGAAGCTTTCTTT	CASSATEGAEAFF
TRBV5-1	few	-	TRBJ1-4	TGCGCCAGCAGCTGGGCCGGGATAGGGGAAAAACTGTTTTTT	CASSWAGIGEKLFF
TRBV2	-	-	TRBJ1-1	TGTGCCAGCAGCGTGGGACACTGGAACACTGAAGCTTTCTTT	CASSVGHWNTEAFF
TRBV29-1	-	-	TRBJ2-7	TGCAGCGTGAAACAGAGGGCAGACTACGAGCAGTACTTC	CSVKQRADYEQYF
TRBV28	-	-	TRBJ1-6	TGTGCCAGTTGGGCTTATAATTCACCCCTCCACTTT	CASWAYNSPLHF
TRBV2	-	-	TRBJ2-3	TGTGCCAGCAGTGAAGAGCGCCTCCCAGATACGCAGTATTTT	CASSEERLPDTQYF
TRBV6-5	few	TRBD1	TRBJ1-4	TGTGCCAGCAGGTTGCGGCAGGGGGCAAATGAAAAACTGTTTTTT	CASRLRQGANEKLFF
TRBV2	-	-	TRBJ2-7	TGTGCCAGCAGTTGGGGGCTTGGGGAGCAGTACTTC	CASSWGLGEQYF
TRBV4-2	-	TRBD2	TRBJ2-3	TGTGCCAGCAGCCAAGATGGTAGCGGGGGTGGGACAGATACGCAGTATTTT	CASSQDGSGGGTDTQYF